Each of the 26 T cell receptor beta chains below was sequenced from the same sample in a study of cytomegalovirus exposure and HLA in healthy donors. Produced via immunoSEQ multiplex PCR; TCRdb's table is partial and in-frame only. Altogether around 170,000 clones are present, approximately 90% being singletons, with the ten largest covering 2.5% to 3%. Sequencing input: PBMCs. These receptors were taken from a man between 18 and 29 years old in good health and CMV-seronegative.

This rearrangement joins TRBV2 to TRBJ2-1; D is undetermined. Germline CDR1 reads SNHLY; CDR2 reads FYNNEI. The CDR3 runs 12 residues. V was pared by 6 bases and J by 2 bases, with 5 bases between. The CDR3 bases are TGTGCCAGCAGGGCAACCTACAATGAGCAGTTCTTC. Translated, it gives CASRATYNEQFF.

This clone appeared a single time. The V gene is TRBV6-1, the J gene TRBJ1-5; the D gene is possibly TRBD1 (5 bases). Germline V gene sequence: CDR1 MNHNS, CDR2 SASEGT. The CDR3 has 16 amino acids. Trimming shortened V by 4 bases and J by 0 bases, and 13 bases separated the two germline ends. The CDR3 coding sequence is TGTGCCAGCAGTGTTCAGGGATCCTATAGCAATCAGCCCCAGCATTTT. As protein: CASSVQGSYSNQPQHF.

This chain joins TRBV5-1 and TRBJ2-3; 11 bases match TRBD1. CDR1 is SGHRS and CDR2 is YFSETQ in the germline V gene. The CDR3 extends over 16 amino acids. Trimming took 3 bases from V and 3 from J; bases not matched to a gene: 6. This chain's CDR3 is CASSSAGQGATDTQYF. Here the CDR3 DNA reads TGCGCCAGCAGCTCCGCTGGACAGGGGGCGACAGATACGCAGTATTTT. The variable domain in full, completed from reference TRBV5-1 and TRBJ2-3, reads KAGVTQTPRYLIKTRGQQVTLSCSPISGHRSVSWYQQTPGQGLQFLFEYFSETQRNKGNFPGRFSGRQFSNSRSEMNVSTLELGDSALYLCASSSAGQGATDTQYFGPGTRLTVL.

This clone has only one observation. J is TRBJ1-2 and V is TRBV5-1, with D tentatively TRBD1 (5 bases). The germline V gene has CDR1 SGHRS and CDR2 YFSETQ. V was shortened by 0 bases and J by 5 bases, with 8 bases between the two germline ends. The CDR3 contains 13 residues. The CDR3 DNA is TGCGCCAGCAGCTTGGAACAGGATTATGGCTACACCTTC. It codes for CASSLEQDYGYTF.

This rearrangement joins TRBV5-4 to TRBJ2-4, with 7 nucleotides matching TRBD1. The ends lost 4 bases at V and 8 bases at J; junction bases unmatched: 9. The CDR3 is made up of 14 amino acids. Germline CDR1 and CDR2: SGHNT and YYREEE (reference sequence). The CDR3 nucleotides are TGTGCCAGCAGCCTCCGACAGGGTTTAGACATTCAGTACTTC. Its translation: CASSLRQGLDIQYF.

DNA of the CDR3: TGTGCCAGCAGCTTAAACGCAGGGGCGTTAACTGAAGCTTTCTTT. Residues: CASSLNAGALTEAFF. The genes are TRBV7-9 and TRBJ1-1; weak D call: TRBD1 (6 bases). Germline CDR1 SEHNR, CDR2 FQNEAQ (reference sequence). The CDR3 extends over 15 amino acids. With 2 bases removed from V and 5 bases from J, the gap between germline ends came to 15 bases.

The chain links TRBV4-2 to TRBJ2-1; 7 bases agree with TRBD2. Unmatched junction bases numbered 7, after V lost 1 base and J lost 7 bases. This CDR3 is 15 amino acids long. CDR1 and CDR2 from the germline V gene are LGHNA and YNFKEQ. The CDR3: CASSQGGGRQNEQFF. CDR3 sequence (DNA): TGTGCCAGCAGCCAAGGGGGAGGGAGACAGAATGAGCAGTTCTTC.

V and J are TRBV10-3 and TRBJ2-7; 10 bases match TRBD1. Germline CDR1 is ENHRY and CDR2 is SYGVKD. The ends lost 9 bases at V and 1 base at J; junction bases unmatched: 6. The CDR3 has 14 amino acids. The CDR3 DNA is TGTGCCATAACCCCGGGACAGGGGTCCTACGAGCAGTACTTC. Translation: CAITPGQGSYEQYF.

This chain links TRBV11-1 with TRBJ1-2; 9 bases align to TRBD1. The CDR3 length is 15 residues. The germline CDR1 and CDR2 sequences are SGHAT and FQDESV (reference sequence). J gave up 4 bases and V 4 bases, and 7 bases lay outside the gene matches. CDR3 residues: CASSSRTGDFYGYTF. CDR3 DNA: TGTGCCAGCAGCTCAAGGACAGGGGACTTCTATGGCTACACCTTC.

The gene calls are TRBV18 and TRBJ2-1; 8 positions match TRBD2. Germline CDR1 and CDR2: KGHSH and LQKENI. CDR3 length: 14 residues. J gave up 6 bases and V 6 bases, and 7 bases lay outside the gene matches. This CDR3 is CASSLLAAGNEQFF. CDR3 DNA: TGTGCCAGCTCGCTACTAGCGGCCGGCAATGAGCAGTTCTTC.

This chain uses TRBV25-1 with TRBJ1-1; D possibly corresponds to TRBD1 (5 bases). Germline CDR1 and CDR2: MGHDK and SYGVNS. V was trimmed by 4 bases and J by 4 bases, leaving 13 bases between them. This CDR3 is built from 14 residues. CDR3 region: CASSAPGLSTEAFF. CDR3 sequence (DNA): TGTGCCAGCAGTGCCCCAGGGTTAAGCACTGAAGCTTTCTTT.

The chain uses TRBV7-2 and TRBJ2-3; tentatively, D is TRBD1 (6 bases). There are 15 residues in the CDR3. Germline CDR1 and CDR2: SGHTA and FQGNSA. Trimming left V 3 bases short and J 1 base short, with 11 bases between. CDR3 sequence (DNA): TGTGCCAGCAGCTTCAGGGGCGAGGGCACAGATACGCAGTATTTT. Amino acid sequence: CASSFRGEGTDTQYF.

The chain joins TRBV7-8 to TRBJ2-3; D remains unclear. The CDR3 contains 16 residues. Germline V gene sequence: CDR1 SGHVS, CDR2 FQNEAQ. Trimming took off 1 base at V and 2 bases at J, with 13 bases between the two ends. This CDR3 reads CASSLVSLFTTDTQYF. CDR3 nucleotide sequence: TGTGCCAGCAGCTTAGTATCCCTATTTACCACAGATACGCAGTATTTT.

Regarding this clone: Mismatch with germline at one junction end may stem from a read error. CDR3 loop: CASSESFLGRAPF. The DNA for the CDR3 is TGTGCCAGCAGTGAATCGTTTTTGGGCAGGGCACCTTTT. V gene TRBV2 combines with J gene TRBJ2-3; D may be TRBD1 (5 bases). The CDR3 loop spans 13 amino acids. CDR1 SNHLY and CDR2 FYNNEI come from the germline V gene. The full variable domain, its missing parts supplied by reference TRBV2 and TRBJ2-3, is EPEVTQTPSHQVTQMGQEVILRCVPISNHLYFYWYRQILGQKVEFLVSFYNNEISEKSEIFDDQFSVERPDGSNFTLKIRSTKLEDSAMYFCASSESFLGRAPFGPGTRLTVL.

V is TRBV5-1 and J is TRBJ2-3, with D hard to call. The germline V gene encodes CDR1 SGHRS and CDR2 YFSETQ. The V and J ends lost 5 bases and 0 bases respectively, with 16 bases between them. The CDR3 has 16 residues. CDR3 coding DNA: TGCGCCAGCAGACCCCGCCAGGCCGCTAGCACAGATACGCAGTATTTT. This translates into CASRPRQAASTDTQYF.

The chain recombines TRBV12-5 with TRBJ2-3, with 10 bases matching TRBD2. This CDR3 is built from 17 residues. V was clipped by 2 bases and J by 0 bases; unmatched bases: 5. The germline V gene encodes CDR1 LGHNT and CDR2 FRNRAP. In nucleotides, the CDR3 is TGTGCTAGTGGTTTGCTCGGACTAGCGGCTAGCACAGATACGCAGTATTTT. Its protein product is CASGLLGLAASTDTQYF.

This chain joins TRBV7-9 and TRBJ2-1, with 7 bases identical to TRBD1. V gave up 1 base and J gave up 8 bases; unmatched junction bases: 2. The germline CDR1 and CDR2 sequences are SEHNR and FQNEAQ (reference sequence). The CDR3 spans 13 residues. The CDR3 region is CASSLGQGDEQFF. DNA of the CDR3: TGTGCCAGCAGCTTAGGCCAGGGGGATGAGCAGTTCTTC.

The V call is TRBV5-6, the J call TRBJ2-1; 14 positions agree with TRBD2. The CDR3 spans 17 residues. The J segment lost 8 bases and the V segment lost 4 bases, leaving 11 bases of the junction unmatched. Germline lookup yields CDR1 SGHDT and CDR2 YYEEEE. CDR3 sequence reads: CASSLLLTGLAGDEQFF. As DNA, the CDR3 is TGTGCCAGCAGCCTGCTACTGACGGGACTAGCGGGGGATGAGCAGTTCTTC.

The V gene is TRBV28, the J gene TRBJ2-5; maybe TRBD1 (5 bases). This CDR3 is 15 amino acids long. Germline V lookup: CDR1 MDHEN, CDR2 SYDVKM. Trimming took 5 bases from V and 2 from J, leaving 15 bases between them. The CDR3, as DNA: TGTGCCAGCAGTCTTCTACAGGAGCGTCAAGAGACCCAGTACTTC. Translating gives CASSLLQERQETQYF.

The CDR3 DNA reads TGCGCCAGCAGCCAAGATCTGGGGGCAGGGGAAAAACTGTTTTTT. Amino acid sequence: CASSQDLGAGEKLFF. This rearrangement joins TRBV4-1 to TRBJ1-4, with D possibly TRBD1 on 6 matching bases. Germline lookup yields CDR1 MGHRA and CDR2 YSYEKL. V lost 0 bases and J lost 8, with 13 bases in between. This CDR3 contains 15 residues.

The rearrangement links TRBV15 to TRBJ2-1; the match to TRBD2 covers 9 bases. Germline V CDR1 and CDR2: LNHNV, YYDKDF (reference sequence). Germline trimming cut 0 bases from V and 9 bases from J; bases unmatched to any gene: 12. The CDR3 consists of 17 residues. CDR3 amino acids: CATSRDRLAGFSVEQFF. In DNA, the CDR3 is TGTGCCACCAGCAGAGATCGGCTAGCGGGGTTCTCCGTTGAGCAGTTCTTC. The full variable domain, rest sourced from reference TRBV15 and TRBJ2-1, is DAMVIQNPRYQVTQFGKPVTLSCSQTLNHNVMYWYQQKSSQAPKLLFHYYDKDFNNEADTPDNFQSRRPNTSFCFLDIRSPGLGDTAMYLCATSRDRLAGFSVEQFFGPGTRLTVL.

In this sample, this clone turned up a few times. A much larger clone lies one base from this, so it may be a read error. The chain is built from TRBV7-9 and TRBJ1-2; D unclear. Trimming removed 1 base from V and 2 bases from J, with 5 bases in between. Germline CDR1 and CDR2: SEHNR and FQNEAQ (reference sequence). CDR3 length equals 13 residues. The CDR3 sequence: CASSLGQNYGYTF. As DNA, the CDR3 is TGTGCCAGCAGCTTAGGGCAGAACTATGGCTACACCTTC.

This chain links TRBV2 with TRBJ1-1; D possibly corresponds to TRBD1 (6 bases). Trimming took 6 bases from V and 1 from J, leaving 18 bases between them. The CDR3 runs to 16 residues. CDR1 and CDR2 from the germline V gene are SNHLY and FYNNEI. The CDR3 loop is CASRDPSDSRNTEAFF. For the CDR3, the DNA is TGTGCCAGCAGGGATCCTTCGGACAGTCGGAACACTGAAGCTTTCTTT. Together with reference TRBV2 and TRBJ1-1, the CDR3 gives the full variable domain: EPEVTQTPSHQVTQMGQEVILRCVPISNHLYFYWYRQILGQKVEFLVSFYNNEISEKSEIFDDQFSVERPDGSNFTLKIRSTKLEDSAMYFCASRDPSDSRNTEAFFGQGTRLTVV.

The CDR3 sequence is CASSPIGRDGYTF. For the CDR3, the DNA is TGTGCCAGCAGCCCCATCGGTCGAGATGGCTACACCTTC. The J gene is TRBJ1-2, the V gene TRBV5-4; unclear D gene. The CDR3 spans 13 residues. Germline values: CDR1 SGHNT, CDR2 YYREEE (reference sequence). V was shortened by 4 bases and J by 6 bases, with 13 bases between the two germline ends.

This clone was seen more than once but under ten times. The V gene is TRBV11-2, the J gene TRBJ1-2; perhaps TRBD1 as D (6 bases). The V gene's germline CDR1 is SGHAT and CDR2 FQNNGV. This CDR3 comprises 13 residues. V was shortened by 3 bases and J by 4 bases, with 9 bases between the two germline ends. The CDR3 DNA follows: TGTGCCAGCAGCTTCCAGGGGCCCTATGGCTACACCTTC. Translated, it gives CASSFQGPYGYTF.

Details on this clone: Possible read error: a much larger clone is one base away. This chain joins TRBV4-1 and TRBJ2-2, with a possible D match to TRBD1 (6 bases). Germline lookup yields CDR1 MGHRA and CDR2 YSYEKL. The CDR3 sequence is 14 residues long. V was cut by 5 bases and J by 1 base, with 8 bases left in between. DNA for the CDR3: TGCGCCAGCAGCTTGGGACAGAACACCGGGGAGCTGTTTTTT. It encodes CASSLGQNTGELFF.